These 2 T cell receptor beta chains share one sample of origin, sequenced in a study of blood T cell repertoires in COVID-19. TCRdb's table, derived via immunoSEQ multiplex PCR, lists solely in-frame clones and lacks some. The table has some 250,000 clones, roughly 90% seen once. The sequenced sample consisted of PBMCs or T cells enriched from blood (not recorded which). These receptors were taken from a woman aged 30 to 39 with acute COVID-19.

J is TRBJ2-2 and V is TRBV7-8; 15 bases are a match to TRBD2. This CDR3 comprises 17 residues. V gave up 3 bases and J gave up 6 bases; unmatched junction bases: 5. In germline, CDR1 is SGHVS, CDR2 FQNEAQ. CDR3 nucleotides: TGTGCCAGCAGCTTTGGACTAGCGGGGGGGGACCCCGGGGAGCTGTTTTTT. It yields the protein CASSFGLAGGDPGELFF.

The rearrangement links TRBV19 to TRBJ1-5; 9 bases are shared with TRBD1. V shed 4 bases, J shed 7 bases, and the junction held 5 bases outside the gene matches. Germline CDR1 reads LNHDA; CDR2 reads SQIVND (reference sequence). The CDR3 runs to 14 residues. CDR3 loop: CASSKQGAEQPQHF. CDR3 DNA: TGTGCCAGTAGTAAACAGGGGGCGGAGCAGCCCCAGCATTTT.